The source of this T cell receptor (beta chain) is a study of cytomegalovirus exposure and HLA in healthy donors. Study-level results: Being productive about 90% or about 30% of the time was typical of most TCR beta V segments in an earlier analysis.

On this clone itself: Its antigen is unknown.

13 Jbeta primers and 60 Vbeta primers were used for the PCR. TCRdb's table, derived via immunoSEQ multiplex PCR, lists solely in-frame clones and lacks some. The sample has some 76,000 clones. The TCR comes from a female donor in good health and CMV-seropositive. The sequencing input was PBMCs.

The CDR3 coding sequence is TGTGCCAGCAGCGTAGCTCTCCAGGGGGCGCTTGGTGAGCAGTACTTC. It encodes CASSVALQGALGEQYF. V and J are TRBV9 and TRBJ2-7; 8 nucleotides agree with TRBD1. CDR3 length equals 16 residues. Germline V gene data show CDR1 as SGDLS and CDR2 as YYNGEE. V shed 0 bases and J 7 bases; nucleotides not matched to a gene: 12.